This T cell receptor (beta chain) appears in the sequencing data of a study of blood T cell repertoires in COVID-19. Across the study: The United States, Italy and Spain provided the acute and convalescent COVID-19 samples.

Profiling relied on immunoSEQ multiplex PCR, and the TCRdb table lists in-frame clones only, not all of them. The table lists about 90,000 clones, more than 85% of them singletons. This clone was observed a few times. The CDR3 runs to 16 residues. The trim removed 0 bases at V and 3 bases at J, leaving 7 bases unmatched. Germline V lookup: CDR1 MNHEY, CDR2 SVGEGT. V and J are TRBV6-2 or TRBV6-3 and TRBJ1-2; TRBD1 matches 7 bases. The origin of this receptor is a human donor with active COVID-19. The donor label of this sample is uncertain. Sequencing was performed on peripheral blood. The CDR3 spells CASSYSLGQLYYGYTF. The CDR3 DNA is TGTGCCAGCAGTTACTCGTTGGGACAGTTATACTATGGCTACACCTTC.